The 5 T cell receptor beta chains in this list originate from one sample, sequenced in a study of regulatory T cells in long-lasting Graves disease. Time point defined: newly diagnosed GD, antithyroid drugs for less than 3 months. The TCR library was made from RNA that had been extracted from PBMCs in TRIzol. Construction of TCR beta libraries relied on iRepertoire HTBI primers and on Arm-PCR targeting CDR3 regions. TCRdb recomputed calls from the multiplex PCR reads with MiXCR, one row per CDR3 protein. There are about 540,000 distinct CDR3 sequences in the sample; roughly 12% occur only once, and under 10% lies in the top ten. The data also belong to a second study, concerning T cells in Graves' hyperthyroidism and ophthalmopathy.

Sequenced here: peripheral blood mononuclear cells (PBMCs), sampled at new diagnosis, from a patient treated with antithyroid drugs. The receptor source for this set is a man aged 30 to 45 with Graves disease.

This clonotype was seen at least ten times. This chain joins TRBV19 and TRBJ1-2; D is unresolved. The CDR3 length is 14 residues. From germline, CDR1 is LNHDA and CDR2 SQIVND (reference sequence). With 6 bases removed from V and 3 bases from J, the gap between germline ends came to 14 bases. CDR3 protein: CASRSEVFYYGYTF. The CDR3 DNA reads as TGTGCCAGTAGGTCTGAGGTGTTCTACTATGGCTACACCTTC.

This clonotype was counted many times. The chain uses TRBV20-1 and TRBJ2-5; 7 bases are a match to TRBD2. This CDR3 contains 13 residues. Germline loops: CDR1 DFQATT, CDR2 SNEGSKA (reference sequence). V trimming: 5 bases; J trimming: 5 bases; junction bases outside the gene matches: 8. CDR3 DNA sequence: TGCAGTGCTCCCGCGGGAGCGGGCGAGACCCAGTACTTC. Amino acid sequence: CSAPAGAGETQYF.

The table lists this clonotype with many counts. This chain uses TRBV10-2 with TRBJ2-3, with 7 nucleotides matching TRBD2. Looked up from germline, CDR1 is WSHSY and CDR2 is SAAADI. This CDR3 region has 14 residues. V was pared by 2 bases and J by 6 bases, with 5 bases of the junction left unmatched. CDR3 loop: CASSETGGGDTQYF. The CDR3 DNA sequence: TGCGCCAGCAGTGAGACGGGAGGCGGCGATACGCAGTATTTT.

This clonotype was recorded many times. V gene TRBV30 combines with J gene TRBJ2-1, with D unclear. V lost 0 bases to trimming and J lost 9 bases, with 9 bases between them. This CDR3 spans 12 amino acids. The germline gives CDR1 GTSNPN, CDR2 SVGIG (reference sequence). The CDR3 reads CAWSVGSLEQFF. The CDR3, as DNA: TGTGCCTGGAGTGTCGGCAGCCTTGAGCAGTTCTTC.

V is TRBV5-6 and J is TRBJ2-1; TRBD1 or TRBD2 may be the D gene (5 bases each). The end of the DNA fits TRBJ2-5 better, so the J call may be wrong. This CDR3 is 15 amino acids long. In germline, CDR1 is SGHDT, CDR2 YYEEEE. CDR3 sequence (DNA): TGTGCCAGCAGCTTGGGAGCCGGGACCAAAGAGACCCAGTACTTC. It yields the protein CASSLGAGTKETQYF.